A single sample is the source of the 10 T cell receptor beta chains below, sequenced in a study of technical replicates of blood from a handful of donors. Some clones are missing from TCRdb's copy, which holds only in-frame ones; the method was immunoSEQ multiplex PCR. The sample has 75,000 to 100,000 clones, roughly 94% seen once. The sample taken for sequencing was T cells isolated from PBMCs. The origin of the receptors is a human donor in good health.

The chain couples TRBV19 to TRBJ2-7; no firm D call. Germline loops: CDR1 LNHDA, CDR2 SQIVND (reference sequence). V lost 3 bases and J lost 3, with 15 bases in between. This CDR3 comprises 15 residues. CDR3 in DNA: TGTGCCAGTAGTATTGCTTCGAGCCCAATCTACGAGCAGTACTTC. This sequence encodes CASSIASSPIYEQYF.

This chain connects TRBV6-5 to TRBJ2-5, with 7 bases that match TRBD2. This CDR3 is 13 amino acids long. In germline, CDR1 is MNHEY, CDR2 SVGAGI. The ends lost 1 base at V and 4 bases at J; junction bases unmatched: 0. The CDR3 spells CASSYWGGETQYF. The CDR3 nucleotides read TGTGCCAGCAGTTACTGGGGGGGAGAGACCCAGTACTTC.

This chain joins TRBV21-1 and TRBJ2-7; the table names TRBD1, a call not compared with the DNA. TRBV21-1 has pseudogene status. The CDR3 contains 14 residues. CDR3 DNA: TGTGCCAGCAGAACCGGGACAGTGTTTTACGAGCAGTACTTC. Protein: CASRTGTVFYEQYF.

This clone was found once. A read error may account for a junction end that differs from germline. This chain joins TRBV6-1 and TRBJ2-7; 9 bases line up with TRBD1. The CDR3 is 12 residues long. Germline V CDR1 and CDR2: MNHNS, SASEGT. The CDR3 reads CASSAIRDRVHF. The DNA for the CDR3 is TGTGCCAGCAGTGCGATCCGGGACAGGGTGCACTTC.

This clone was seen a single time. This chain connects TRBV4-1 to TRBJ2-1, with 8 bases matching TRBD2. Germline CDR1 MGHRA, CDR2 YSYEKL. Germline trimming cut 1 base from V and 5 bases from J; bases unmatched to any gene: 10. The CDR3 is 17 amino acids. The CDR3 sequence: CASSQAAPGLVNNEQFF. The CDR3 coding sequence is TGCGCCAGCAGCCAAGCTGCACCGGGACTAGTAAACAATGAGCAGTTCTTC.

This chain's CDR3 is CASSFPGLNYEQYF. The CDR3, as DNA: TGTGCCAGCAGCTTCCCGGGACTAAACTACGAGCAGTACTTC. The chain uses TRBV5-5 and TRBJ2-7; 7 bases are shared with TRBD2. CDR3 length equals 14 residues. Germline lookup yields CDR1 SGHKS and CDR2 YYEKEE (reference sequence). After removal of 2 bases from V and 3 bases from J, the junction contained 5 bases not matched to a gene.

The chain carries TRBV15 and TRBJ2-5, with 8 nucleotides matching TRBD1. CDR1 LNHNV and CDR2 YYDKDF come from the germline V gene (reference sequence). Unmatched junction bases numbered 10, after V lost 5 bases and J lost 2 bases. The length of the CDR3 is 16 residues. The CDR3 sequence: CATSLQGVRFQETQYF. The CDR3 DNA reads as TGTGCCACCAGCTTACAGGGGGTGCGTTTTCAAGAGACCCAGTACTTC.

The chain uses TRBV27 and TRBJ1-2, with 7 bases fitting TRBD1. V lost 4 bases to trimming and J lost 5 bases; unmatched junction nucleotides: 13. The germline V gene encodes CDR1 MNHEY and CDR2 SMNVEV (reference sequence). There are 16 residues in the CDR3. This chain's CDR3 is CASSSGTDTLGYGYTF. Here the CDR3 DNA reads TGTGCCAGCAGTTCCGGGACAGATACCCTTGGGTATGGCTACACCTTC.

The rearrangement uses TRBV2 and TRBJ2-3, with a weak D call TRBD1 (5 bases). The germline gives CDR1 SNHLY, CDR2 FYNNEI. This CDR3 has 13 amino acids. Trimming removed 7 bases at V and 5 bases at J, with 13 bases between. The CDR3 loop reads CASTQGLGDTQYF. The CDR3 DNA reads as TGTGCCAGCACCCAGGGTTTAGGAGATACGCAGTATTTT.

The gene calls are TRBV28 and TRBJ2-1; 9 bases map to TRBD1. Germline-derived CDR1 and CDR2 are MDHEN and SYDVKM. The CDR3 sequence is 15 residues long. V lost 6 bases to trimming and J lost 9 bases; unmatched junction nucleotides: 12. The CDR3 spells CASSSGTGLVGEQFF. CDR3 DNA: TGTGCCAGCAGCTCCGGGACAGGGCTCGTCGGTGAGCAGTTCTTC. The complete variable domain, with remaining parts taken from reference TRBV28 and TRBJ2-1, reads DVKVTQSSRYLVKRTGEKVFLECVQDMDHENMFWYRQDPGLGLRLIYFSYDVKMKEKGDIPEGYSVSREKKERFSLILESASTNQTSMYLCASSSGTGLVGEQFFGPGTRLTVL.